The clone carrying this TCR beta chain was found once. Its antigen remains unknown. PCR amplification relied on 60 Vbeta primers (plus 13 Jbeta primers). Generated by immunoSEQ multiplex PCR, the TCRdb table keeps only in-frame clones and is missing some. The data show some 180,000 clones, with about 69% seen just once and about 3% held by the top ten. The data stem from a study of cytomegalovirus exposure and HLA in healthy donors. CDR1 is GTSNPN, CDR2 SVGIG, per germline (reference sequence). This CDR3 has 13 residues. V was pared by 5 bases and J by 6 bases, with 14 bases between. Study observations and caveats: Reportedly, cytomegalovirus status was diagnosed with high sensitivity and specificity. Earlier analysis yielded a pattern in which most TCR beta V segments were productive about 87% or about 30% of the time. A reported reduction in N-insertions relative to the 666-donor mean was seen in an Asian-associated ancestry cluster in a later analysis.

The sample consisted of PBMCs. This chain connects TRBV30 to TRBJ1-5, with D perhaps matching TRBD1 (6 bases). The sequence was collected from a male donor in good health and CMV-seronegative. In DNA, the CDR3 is TGTGCCTGGGGGGGACAAGAAGGTCAGCCCCAGCATTTT. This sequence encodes CAWGGQEGQPQHF.